This record covers a single T cell receptor (beta chain). This sample stems from a study of blood T cell repertoires in COVID-19. Overall study: Acute-phase and convalescent COVID-19 samples originated in the United States, Italy and Spain. Sample material is recorded as cDNA or gDNA derived from T cells, B-cell-depleted T cells, or PBMCs.

Per the original methods: Reference gene primers were amplified, and this amplification served to estimate nucleated cell counts. TCRdb keeps only in-frame clones here, not all; method: immunoSEQ multiplex PCR. V and J calls and clone size are copied from that table; D and trimming were computed from the DNA. The sample has hundreds of thousands of clones; more than 70% are singletons. V gave up 5 bases and J gave up 7 bases, with 17 bases separating them. Per the germline V gene, CDR1 is SNHLY and CDR2 is FYNNEI. This CDR3 is built from 14 residues. The sample was peripheral blood. The source of this sequence is a woman between 50 and 59 years old who had recovered from COVID-19. This chain uses TRBV2 with TRBJ1-2; D possibly corresponds to TRBD1 (5 bases). The CDR3 reads CASSPRGTWGGYTF. The CDR3 coding sequence is TGTGCCAGCAGTCCACGAGGGACTTGGGGTGGCTACACCTTC.